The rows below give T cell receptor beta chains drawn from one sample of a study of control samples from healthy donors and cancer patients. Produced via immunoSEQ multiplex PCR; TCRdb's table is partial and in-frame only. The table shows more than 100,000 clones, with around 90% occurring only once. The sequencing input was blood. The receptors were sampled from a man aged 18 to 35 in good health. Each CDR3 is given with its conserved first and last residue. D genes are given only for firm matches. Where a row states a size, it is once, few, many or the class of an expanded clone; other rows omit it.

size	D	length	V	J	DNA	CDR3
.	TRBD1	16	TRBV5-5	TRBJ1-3	TGTGCCAGCAGCCACGGGACAGGGCGCTCTGGAAACACCATATATTTT	CASSHGTGRSGNTIYF
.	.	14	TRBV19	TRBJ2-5	TGTGCCAGTAGTATAGCAGGGTCTGAAGAGACCCAGTACTTC	CASSIAGSEETQYF
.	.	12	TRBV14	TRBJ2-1	TGTGCCAGCAGCCAAGAGTCGAGTGAGCAGTTCTTC	CASSQESSEQFF
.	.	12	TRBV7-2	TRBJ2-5	TGTGCCAGCAGCTCGGGGGTAGAGACCCAGTACTTC	CASSSGVETQYF
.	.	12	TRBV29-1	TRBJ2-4	TGCAGCGTTTTGACTGCCCAAAACATTCAGTACTTC	CSVLTAQNIQYF
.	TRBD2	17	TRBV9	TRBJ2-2	TGTGCCAGCAGCGTAGTTGGTAGCGGGTCGAACACCGGGGAGCTGTTTTTT	CASSVVGSGSNTGELFF
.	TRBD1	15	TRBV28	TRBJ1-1	TGTGCCAGCAGACTCTTACAGGGGGCGAGCACTGAAGCTTTCTTT	CASRLLQGASTEAFF
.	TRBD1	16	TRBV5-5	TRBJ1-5	TGTGCCAGCAGCCGTACCGGACAGGGGGTTCTAGAGCCCCAGCATTTT	CASSRTGQGVLEPQHF
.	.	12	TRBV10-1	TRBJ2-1	TGCGCCAGCAGTAGGGGGGGGAATGAGCAGTTCTTC	CASSRGGNEQFF
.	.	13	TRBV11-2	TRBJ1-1	TGTGCCAGCAGCTTAGGCACAACTAAAGAAGCTTTCTTT	CASSLGTTKEAFF
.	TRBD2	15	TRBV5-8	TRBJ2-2	TGTGCCAGCAGGAGACTAGCGCCCAACACCGGGGAGCTGTTTTTT	CASRRLAPNTGELFF
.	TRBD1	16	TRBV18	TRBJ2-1	TGTGCCAGCTCACCATCTTGGACAGGGGGCTACAATGAGCAGTTCTTC	CASSPSWTGGYNEQFF
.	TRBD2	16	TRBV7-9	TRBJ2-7	TGTGCCAGCAGCTCCCCAACCCCGAGTAGCGGGGGGGAGCAGTACTTC	CASSSPTPSSGGEQYF
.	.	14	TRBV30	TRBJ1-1	TGTGCCTGGAACCGACCCGGACAGAACACTGAAGCTTTCTTT	CAWNRPGQNTEAFF
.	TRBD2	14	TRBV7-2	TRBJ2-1	TGTGCCAGCACCTCGGCGGGAGGGTATAATGAGCAGTTCTTC	CASTSAGGYNEQFF
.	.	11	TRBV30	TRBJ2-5	TGTGCCTGGGAGGCCCAAGAGACCCAGTACTTC	CAWEAQETQYF
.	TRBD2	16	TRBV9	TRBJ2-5	TGTGCCAGCAGCCCAGGGACCCCTAGCGGGGTAGAGACCCAGTACTTC	CASSPGTPSGVETQYF
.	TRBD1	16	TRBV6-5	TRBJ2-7	TGTGCCAGCAGTTATCAAGGGACAGGGAGCCCCAACGAGCAGTACTTC	CASSYQGTGSPNEQYF
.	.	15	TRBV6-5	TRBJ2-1	TGTGCCAGCAGTCAGCTGTTAAGCTCCTACAATGAGCAGTTCTTC	CASSQLLSSYNEQFF
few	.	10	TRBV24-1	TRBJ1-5	TGTGGAGGGGGACGGCAGCCCCAGCATTTT	CGGGRQPQHF
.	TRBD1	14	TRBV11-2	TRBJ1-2	TGTGCCAGCAGCAACCCGGGACAGGGATATGGCTACACCTTC	CASSNPGQGYGYTF
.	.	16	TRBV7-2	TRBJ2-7	TGTGCCAGCAGCCCGACCCGATCCCTGGCCAACTACGAGCAGTACTTC	CASSPTRSLANYEQYF
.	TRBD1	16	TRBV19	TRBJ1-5	TGTGCCAGTAGTACTCTGACAGGGGGCAGGGATCAGCCCCAGCATTTT	CASSTLTGGRDQPQHF
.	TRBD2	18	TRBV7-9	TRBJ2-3	TGTGCCAGCAGCTCGAGGGGTACAGGCGGGGGGGCCGCAGATACGCAGTATTTT	CASSSRGTGGGAADTQYF
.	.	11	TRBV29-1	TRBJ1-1	TGCAGCGTCGGGACCGTTGGGGGGGCTTTCTTT	CSVGTVGGAFF
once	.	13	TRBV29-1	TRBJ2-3	TGCAGCGTCCCGTATGATAGGAGGGATACGCAGTATTTT	CSVPYDRRDTQYF
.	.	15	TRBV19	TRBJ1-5	TGTGCCAGTAGTATCACGGTTACGGGCAATCAGCCCCAGCATTTT	CASSITVTGNQPQHF
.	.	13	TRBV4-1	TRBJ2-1	TGCGCCAGCAGCCATCCTGGTTACAATGAGCAGTTCTTC	CASSHPGYNEQFF
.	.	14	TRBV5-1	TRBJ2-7	TGCGCCAGCAGCCCGACAGGCAGCTCCTACGAGCAGTACTTC	CASSPTGSSYEQYF
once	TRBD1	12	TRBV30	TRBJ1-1	TGTGCCTGGGGACAGGAAAACACTGAAGCTTTCTTT	CAWGQENTEAFF
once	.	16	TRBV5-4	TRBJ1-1	TGTGCCAGCAGCGTGGGGGGAACCGGGATGAACACTGAAGCTTTCTTT	CASSVGGTGMNTEAFF
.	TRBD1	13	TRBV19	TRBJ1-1	TGTGCCAGTACTGACAGGGTAGGCACTGAAGCTTTCTTT	CASTDRVGTEAFF